This TCR beta chain was profiled in a study of blood T cell repertoires in COVID-19. Looking at the study overall: The samples span acute and convalescent COVID-19 from the United States, Italy and Spain. Sample material is recorded as cDNA or gDNA derived from T cells, B-cell-depleted T cells, or PBMCs.

Source study methods: It was from reference gene primer amplification that nucleated cell counts were estimated. Here immunoSEQ multiplex PCR was the method, and the copy in TCRdb shows in-frame clones only, minus some. The V and J calls and the clone size are those of that table, but D and trimming were determined from the DNA. The repertoire includes roughly 200,000 clones, roughly 88% of them detected once, and around 3% sits in the top ten. Sequencing used peripheral blood. The receptor comes from a man aged 60 to 69 with acute or convalescent COVID-19.

CDR3 protein: CASSVGGGSYNEQFF. In nucleotides, the CDR3 is TGTGCCAGCAGCGTAGGGGGAGGGTCCTACAATGAGCAGTTCTTC. The chain is built from TRBV9 and TRBJ2-1, with 7 bases aligning to TRBD2. The CDR3 consists of 15 residues. CDR1 and CDR2 (germline): SGDLS, YYNGEE. The V segment lost 0 bases and the J segment 1 base; nucleotides outside the gene matches: 1. The variable domain in full, completed from reference TRBV9 and TRBJ2-1, reads DSGVTQTPKHLITATGQRVTLRCSPRSGDLSVYWYQQSLDQGLQFLIQYYNGEERAKGNILERFSAQQFPDLHSELNLSSLELGDSALYFCASSVGGGSYNEQFFGPGTRLTVL.